The sequence of this T cell receptor beta chain was determined in a study of T cells and Merkel cell carcinoma outcomes. Germline V gene sequence: CDR1 MGHDK, CDR2 SYGVNS. The CDR3 runs 12 residues. V was shortened by 4 bases and J by 8 bases, with 11 bases between the two germline ends. Libraries were prepared by immunoSEQ multiplex PCR; TCRdb keeps only in-frame clonotypes and omits some of them. The table has just over 15,000 clones, 80% to 90% seen once. Sequenced: tumor tissue from Merkel cell carcinoma. V is TRBV25-1 and J is TRBJ1-2; D gene ambiguous. The source is a human donor with Merkel cell carcinoma. The CDR3 DNA reads TGTGCCAGCAGTGGTGGGTCGCACGGCTACACCTTC. It yields the protein CASSGGSHGYTF.